This entry features one TCR beta chain sequence. TCRdb's table, derived via immunoSEQ multiplex PCR, lists solely in-frame clones and lacks some. The repertoire includes some 140,000 clones, roughly four fifths of them detected once, and about 31% sits in the top ten. This sample stems from a study of blood T cell repertoires in COVID-19. Across the study: Acute and convalescent COVID-19 samples came from the United States, Italy and Spain. PBMCs, B-cell-depleted T cells, or T cells were the source of the cDNA or gDNA that made up the material.

The V gene end was trimmed by 0 bases and the J gene end by 1 base; junction bases not matched to a gene: 4. Germline lookup yields CDR1 MGHDK and CDR2 SYGVNS. The CDR3 covers 16 residues. The V gene is TRBV25-1, the J gene TRBJ2-7; 9 bases map to TRBD1. This TCR was recovered from a woman aged 55-75 years with acute or convalescent COVID-19. Sequencing was carried out using peripheral blood. Written as DNA, the CDR3 is TGTGCCAGCAGTGAATACGGGACAGGGATTTCCTACGAGCAGTACTTC. Protein product: CASSEYGTGISYEQYF.